The rows below give T cell receptor beta chains drawn from one sample of a study of shared clonotypes between healthy human individuals. Method: immunoSEQ multiplex PCR; TCRdb's copy keeps in-frame clones and lacks some. The data contain millions of clones, more than 85% of them seen just once; the ten biggest clones take up 0.39%. What was sequenced was naive CD4+ T cells from PBMCs. The origin of the receptors is a man aged 18 to 35 in good health. Some clones in this sample may be carry-over from other donors' samples. Both conserved end residues are part of each CDR3. Fields, in order: V gene, clone size, J gene, D gene, CDR3 protein, CDR3 DNA. D genes are given only for firm matches. Clone sizes are given selectively: once, few, many, or a class where the clone is expanded.

>TRBV29-1|-|TRBJ2-7|TRBD1
CSVEARLSGQGAYEQYF
TGCAGCGTTGAAGCAAGATTGTCTGGACAGGGGGCGTACGAGCAGTACTTC
>TRBV7-2|-|TRBJ2-4|-
CASSLVRPGIQYF
TGTGCCAGCAGCTTAGTCAGGCCAGGCATTCAGTACTTC
>TRBV10-3|once|TRBJ2-3|-
CAISETLLGGDTQYF
TGTGCCATCAGTGAAACCCTGCTAGGGGGAGATACGCAGTATTTT
>TRBV10-3|-|TRBJ1-3|-
CAISAVSSGNTIYF
TGTGCCATCAGTGCAGTGAGCTCTGGAAACACCATATATTTT
>TRBV6-1|-|TRBJ1-2|-
CASSDPPRANYGYTF
TGTGCCAGCAGTGATCCCCCTCGGGCCAACTATGGCTACACCTTC
>TRBV5-1|-|TRBJ2-7|-
CASSLGTSGTGYEQYF
TGCGCCAGCAGCTTGGGAACTAGCGGGACAGGGTACGAGCAGTACTTC
>TRBV4-1|-|TRBJ2-5|TRBD2
CASSQGWSSGRLWQETQYF
TGCGCCAGCAGCCAAGGGTGGTCTAGCGGGAGGTTGTGGCAAGAGACCCAGTACTTC
>TRBV9|-|TRBJ1-1|-
CASSSGRVTEAFF
TGTGCCAGCAGCTCGGGGCGCGTGACTGAAGCTTTCTTT
>TRBV10-3|once|TRBJ1-2|TRBD1
CAISESTGGFHGYTF
TGTGCCATCAGTGAGTCTACAGGGGGCTTTCATGGCTACACCTTC
>TRBV28|-|TRBJ2-2|TRBD2
CASSRLAGGRTGELFF
TGTGCCAGCAGTCGACTAGCGGGAGGGAGGACCGGGGAGCTGTTTTTT
>TRBV28|-|TRBJ2-7|TRBD1
CASSLWDRAYEQYF
TGTGCCAGCAGTTTGTGGGACAGGGCCTACGAGCAGTACTTC
>TRBV7-3|-|TRBJ2-1|-
CASSLSTTAEQFF
TGTGCCAGCAGCTTAAGCACAACGGCGGAGCAGTTCTTC
>TRBV6-1|-|TRBJ2-7|-
CASSEDRPYEQYF
TGTGCCAGCAGTGAGGACAGACCCTACGAGCAGTACTTC
>TRBV30|once|TRBJ2-7|-
CAWSAKVPEQYF
TGTGCCTGGAGTGCCAAGGTCCCAGAGCAGTACTTC
>TRBV7-2|-|TRBJ1-5|-
CASSSQVGSRSQHF
TGTGCCAGCAGCTCCCAGGTGGGGAGTAGATCCCAGCATTTT
>TRBV10-3|-|TRBJ1-3|-
CAIKTSGNTIYF
TGTGCCATCAAGACCTCTGGAAACACCATATATTTT
>TRBV27|-|TRBJ2-2|-
CASKMGKSNTGELFF
TGTGCCAGCAAGATGGGCAAGTCGAACACCGGGGAGCTGTTTTTT